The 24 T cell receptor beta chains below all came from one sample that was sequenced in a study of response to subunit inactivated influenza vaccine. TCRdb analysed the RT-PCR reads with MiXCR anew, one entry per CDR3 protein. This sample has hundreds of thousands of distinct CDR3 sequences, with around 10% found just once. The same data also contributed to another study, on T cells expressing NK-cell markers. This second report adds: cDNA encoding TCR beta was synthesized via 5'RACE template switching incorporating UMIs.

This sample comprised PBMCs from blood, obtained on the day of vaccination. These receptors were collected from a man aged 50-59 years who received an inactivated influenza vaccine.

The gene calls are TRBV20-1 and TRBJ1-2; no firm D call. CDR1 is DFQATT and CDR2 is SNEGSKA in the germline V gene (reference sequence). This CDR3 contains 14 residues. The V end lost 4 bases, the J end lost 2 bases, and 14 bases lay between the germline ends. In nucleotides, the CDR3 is TGCAGTGCTAAAGACTGGGTCGGGAACTATGGCTACACCTTC. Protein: CSAKDWVGNYGYTF.

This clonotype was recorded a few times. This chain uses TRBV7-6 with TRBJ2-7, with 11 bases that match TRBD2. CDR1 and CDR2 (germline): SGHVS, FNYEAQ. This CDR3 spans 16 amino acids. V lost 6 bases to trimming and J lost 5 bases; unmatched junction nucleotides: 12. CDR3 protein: CASSLTQLAGADEQYF. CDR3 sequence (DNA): TGTGCCAGCAGTCTCACGCAACTAGCGGGAGCTGACGAGCAGTACTTC. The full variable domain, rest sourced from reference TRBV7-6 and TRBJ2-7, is GAGVSQSPRYKVTKRGQDVALRCDPISGHVSLYWYRQALGQGPEFLTYFNYEAQQDKSGLPNDRFSAERPEGSISTLTIQRTEQRDSAMYRCASSLTQLAGADEQYFGPGTRLTVT.

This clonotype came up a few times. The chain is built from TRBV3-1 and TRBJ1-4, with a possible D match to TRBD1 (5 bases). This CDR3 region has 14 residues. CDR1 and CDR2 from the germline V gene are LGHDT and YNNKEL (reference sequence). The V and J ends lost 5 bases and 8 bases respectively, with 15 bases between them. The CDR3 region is CASSELGDGEKLFF. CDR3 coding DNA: TGTGCCAGCAGCGAATTGGGGGATGGGGAAAAACTGTTTTTT. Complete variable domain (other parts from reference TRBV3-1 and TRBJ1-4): DTAVSQTPKYLVTQMGNDKSIKCEQNLGHDTMYWYKQDSKKFLKIMFSYNNKELIINETVPNRFSPKSPDKAHLNLHINSLELGDSAVYFCASSELGDGEKLFFGSGTQLSVL.

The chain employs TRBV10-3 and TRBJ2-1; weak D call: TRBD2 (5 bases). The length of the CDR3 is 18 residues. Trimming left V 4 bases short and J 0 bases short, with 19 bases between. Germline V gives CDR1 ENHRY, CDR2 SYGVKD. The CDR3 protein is CAISGSGVLDHSYNEQFF. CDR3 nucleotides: TGTGCCATCAGTGGCTCCGGGGTACTAGACCACTCCTACAATGAGCAGTTCTTC.

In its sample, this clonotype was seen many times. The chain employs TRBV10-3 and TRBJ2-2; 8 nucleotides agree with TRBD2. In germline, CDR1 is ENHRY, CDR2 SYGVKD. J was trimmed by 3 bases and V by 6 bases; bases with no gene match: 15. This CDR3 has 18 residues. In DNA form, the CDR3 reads TGTGCCATCAGGACCGTCGACGGGAGGGCCTGGGACACCGGGGAGCTGTTTTTT. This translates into CAIRTVDGRAWDTGELFF.

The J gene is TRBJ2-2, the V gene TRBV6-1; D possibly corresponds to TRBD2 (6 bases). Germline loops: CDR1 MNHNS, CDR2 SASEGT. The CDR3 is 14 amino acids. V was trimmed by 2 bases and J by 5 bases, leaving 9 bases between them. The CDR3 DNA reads TGTGCCAGCAGTGAACGGGAGCGAACCGGGGAGCTGTTTTTT. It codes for CASSERERTGELFF.

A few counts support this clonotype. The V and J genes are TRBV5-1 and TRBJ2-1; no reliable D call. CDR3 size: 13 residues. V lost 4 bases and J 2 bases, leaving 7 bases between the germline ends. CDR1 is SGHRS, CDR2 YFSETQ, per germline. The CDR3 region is CASSDSTYNEQFF. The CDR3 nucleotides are TGCGCCAGCAGCGACTCAACCTACAATGAGCAGTTCTTC.

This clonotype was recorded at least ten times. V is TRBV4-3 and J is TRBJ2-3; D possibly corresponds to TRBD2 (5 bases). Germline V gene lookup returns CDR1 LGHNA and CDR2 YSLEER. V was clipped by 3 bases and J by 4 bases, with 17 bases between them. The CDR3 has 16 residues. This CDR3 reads CASSQLRLGSPDTQYF. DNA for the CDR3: TGCGCCAGCAGCCAGTTACGTTTGGGGAGCCCAGATACGCAGTATTTT.

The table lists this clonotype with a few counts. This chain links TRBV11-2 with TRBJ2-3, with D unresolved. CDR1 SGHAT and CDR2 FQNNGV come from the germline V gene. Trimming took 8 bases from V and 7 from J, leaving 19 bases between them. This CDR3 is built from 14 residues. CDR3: CASRRNLAAYTQYF. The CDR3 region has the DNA TGTGCCAGCCGTCGCAATTTGGCCGCTTATACGCAGTATTTT.

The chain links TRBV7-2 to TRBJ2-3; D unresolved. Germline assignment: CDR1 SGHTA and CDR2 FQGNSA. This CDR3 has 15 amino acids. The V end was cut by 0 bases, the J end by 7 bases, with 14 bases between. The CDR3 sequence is CASSLAGILAYTQYF. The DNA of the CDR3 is TGTGCCAGCAGCTTAGCGGGAATCCTTGCGTATACGCAGTATTTT.

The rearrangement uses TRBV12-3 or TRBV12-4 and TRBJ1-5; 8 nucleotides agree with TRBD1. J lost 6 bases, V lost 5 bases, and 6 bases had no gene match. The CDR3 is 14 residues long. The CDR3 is CASSTGGRSQPQHF. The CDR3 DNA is TGTGCCAGCAGTACAGGGGGTCGGAGTCAGCCCCAGCATTTT.

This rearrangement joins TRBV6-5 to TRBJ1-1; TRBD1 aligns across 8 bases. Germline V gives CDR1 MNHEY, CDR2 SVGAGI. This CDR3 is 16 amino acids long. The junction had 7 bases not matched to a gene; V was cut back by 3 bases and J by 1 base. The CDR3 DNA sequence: TGTGCCAGCAGTTATCTCCCCGGGACAGGGAACACTGAAGCTTTCTTT. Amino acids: CASSYLPGTGNTEAFF.

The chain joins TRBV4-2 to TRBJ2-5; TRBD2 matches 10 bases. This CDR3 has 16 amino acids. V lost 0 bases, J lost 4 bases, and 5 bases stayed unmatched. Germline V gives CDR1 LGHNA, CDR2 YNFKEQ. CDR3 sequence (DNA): TGTGCCAGCAGCCAAGATCTGGCTAGCGGGGGAGAGACCCAGTACTTC. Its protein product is CASSQDLASGGETQYF.

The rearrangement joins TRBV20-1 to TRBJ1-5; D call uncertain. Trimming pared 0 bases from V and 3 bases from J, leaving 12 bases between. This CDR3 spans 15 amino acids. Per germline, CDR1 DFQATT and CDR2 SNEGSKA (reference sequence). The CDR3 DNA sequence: TGCAGTGCTAGAGATCCTGGGGTTCTCAATCAGCCCCAGCATTTT. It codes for CSARDPGVLNQPQHF.

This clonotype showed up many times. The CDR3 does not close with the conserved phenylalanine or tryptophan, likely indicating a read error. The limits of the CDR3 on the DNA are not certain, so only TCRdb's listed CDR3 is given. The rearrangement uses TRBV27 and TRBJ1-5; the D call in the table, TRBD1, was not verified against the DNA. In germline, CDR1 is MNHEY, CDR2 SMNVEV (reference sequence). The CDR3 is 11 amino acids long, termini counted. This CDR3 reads CASSLSGGLTC.

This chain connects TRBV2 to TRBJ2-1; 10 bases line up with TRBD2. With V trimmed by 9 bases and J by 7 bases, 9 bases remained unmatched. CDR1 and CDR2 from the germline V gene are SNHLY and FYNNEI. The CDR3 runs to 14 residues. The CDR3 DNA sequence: TGTGCCAGAAGGAGGCTAGCGGGGGTTAATGAGCAGTTCTTC. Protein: CARRRLAGVNEQFF.

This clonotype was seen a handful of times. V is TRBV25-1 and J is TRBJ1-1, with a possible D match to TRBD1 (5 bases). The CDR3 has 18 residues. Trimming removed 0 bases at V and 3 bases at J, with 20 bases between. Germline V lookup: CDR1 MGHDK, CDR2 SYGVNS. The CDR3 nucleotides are TGTGCCAGCAGTGAATATTATTCGCGGGGGTCTCCATACACTGAAGCTTTCTTT. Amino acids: CASSEYYSRGSPYTEAFF.

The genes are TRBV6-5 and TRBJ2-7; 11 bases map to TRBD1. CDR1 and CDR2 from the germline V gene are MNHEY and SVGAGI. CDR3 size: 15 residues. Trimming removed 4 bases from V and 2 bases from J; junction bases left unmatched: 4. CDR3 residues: CASSSRTGGPYEQYF. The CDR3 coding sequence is TGTGCCAGCAGTTCACGGACAGGGGGCCCCTACGAGCAGTACTTC.

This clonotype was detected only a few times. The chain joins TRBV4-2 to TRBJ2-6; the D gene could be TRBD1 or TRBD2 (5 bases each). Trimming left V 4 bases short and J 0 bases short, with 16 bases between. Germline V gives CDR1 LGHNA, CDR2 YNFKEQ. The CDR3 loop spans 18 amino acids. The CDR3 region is CASSLSGATYSGANVLTF. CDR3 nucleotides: TGTGCCAGCAGCCTCTCCGGGGCTACCTACTCTGGGGCCAACGTCCTGACTTTC.

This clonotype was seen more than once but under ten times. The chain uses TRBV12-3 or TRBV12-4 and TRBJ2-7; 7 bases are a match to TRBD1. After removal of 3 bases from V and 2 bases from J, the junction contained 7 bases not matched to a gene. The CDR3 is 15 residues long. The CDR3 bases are TGTGCCAGCAGTTTTGGGACAGCCCTGGCCTACGAGCAGTACTTC. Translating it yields CASSFGTALAYEQYF.

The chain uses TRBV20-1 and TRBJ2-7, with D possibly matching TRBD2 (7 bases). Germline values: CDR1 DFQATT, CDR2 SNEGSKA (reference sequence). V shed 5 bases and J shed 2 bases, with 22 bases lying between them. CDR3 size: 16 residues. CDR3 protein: CSARPPGGTLTYEQYF. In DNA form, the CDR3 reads TGCAGTGCTCGTCCTCCCGGGGGGACACTTACCTACGAGCAGTACTTC.

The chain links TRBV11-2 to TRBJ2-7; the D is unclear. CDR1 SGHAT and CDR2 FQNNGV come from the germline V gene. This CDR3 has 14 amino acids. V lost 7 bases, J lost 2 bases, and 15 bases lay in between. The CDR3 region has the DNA TGTGCCAGCAAACCGACCCGGGCCCCCTACGAGCAGTACTTC. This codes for CASKPTRAPYEQYF.

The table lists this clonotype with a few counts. Here the CDR3 reads CASSPAWGQSGANVLTF. In DNA, the CDR3 is TGCGCCAGCAGCCCGGCGTGGGGACAGTCTGGGGCCAACGTCCTGACTTTC. V usage is TRBV5-1 and J usage is TRBJ2-6; TRBD1 aligns across 7 bases. Germline assignment: CDR1 SGHRS and CDR2 YFSETQ. The CDR3 is 17 residues long. V lost 4 bases to trimming and J lost 1 base; unmatched junction nucleotides: 8.

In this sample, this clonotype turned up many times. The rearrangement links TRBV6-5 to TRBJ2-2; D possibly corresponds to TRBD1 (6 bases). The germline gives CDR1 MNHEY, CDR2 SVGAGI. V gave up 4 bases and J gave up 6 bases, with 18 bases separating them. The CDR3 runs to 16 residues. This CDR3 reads CASSLGSGRGAGELFF. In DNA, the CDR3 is TGTGCCAGCAGTTTGGGCTCGGGCAGGGGAGCCGGGGAGCTGTTTTTT.